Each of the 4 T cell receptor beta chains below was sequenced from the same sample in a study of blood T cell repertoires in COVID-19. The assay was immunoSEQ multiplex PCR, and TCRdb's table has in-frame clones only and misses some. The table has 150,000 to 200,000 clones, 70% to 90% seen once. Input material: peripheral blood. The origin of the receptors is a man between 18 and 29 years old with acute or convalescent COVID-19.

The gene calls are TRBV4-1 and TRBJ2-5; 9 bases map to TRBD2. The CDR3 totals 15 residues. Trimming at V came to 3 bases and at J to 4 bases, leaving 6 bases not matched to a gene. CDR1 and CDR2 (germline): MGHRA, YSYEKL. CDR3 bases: TGCGCCAGCAGCCAGGATAGCGGGGGCGTAGAGACCCAGTACTTC. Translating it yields CASSQDSGGVETQYF.

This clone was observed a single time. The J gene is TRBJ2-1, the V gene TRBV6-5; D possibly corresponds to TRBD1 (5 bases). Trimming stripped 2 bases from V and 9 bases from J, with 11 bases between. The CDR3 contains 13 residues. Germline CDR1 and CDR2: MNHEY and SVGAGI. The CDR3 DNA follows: TGTGCCAGCAGTTACGCCCAGCAGGGTGAGCAGTTCTTC. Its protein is CASSYAQQGEQFF.

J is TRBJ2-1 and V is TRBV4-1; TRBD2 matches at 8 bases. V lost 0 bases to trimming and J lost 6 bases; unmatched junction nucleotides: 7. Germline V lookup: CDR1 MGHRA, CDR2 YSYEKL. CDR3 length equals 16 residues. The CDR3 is CASSQDKASGSNEQFF. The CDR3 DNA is TGCGCCAGCAGCCAAGATAAGGCTAGCGGGTCCAATGAGCAGTTCTTC.

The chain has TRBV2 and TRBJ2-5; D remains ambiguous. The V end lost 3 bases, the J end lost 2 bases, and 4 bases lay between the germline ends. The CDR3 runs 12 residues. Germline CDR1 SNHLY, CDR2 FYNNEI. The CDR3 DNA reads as TGTGCCAGCAGTGACAATCAAGAGACCCAGTACTTC. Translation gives CASSDNQETQYF.